One and the same sample provided the 5 T cell receptor beta chains below, sequenced in a study of beta chain features in type 1 diabetes. The antigens of these receptors remain unknown. Expressed TCRB transcripts were sequenced, since all the RNA that had been isolated was reverse transcribed. Libraries were prepared by immunoSEQ multiplex PCR; TCRdb keeps only in-frame clonotypes and omits some of them. The table lists 600,000 or so clones, 9.5% to 15% of them singletons. Study-level findings and limits: Type 1 diabetes patients showed a moderate but significant shortening of TCRB CDR3s in all four CD4+ subsets.

The sample comprised naive CD4+ T cells from blood. The receptors were sampled from a man younger than 40 with type 1 diabetes.

Comment on this clone: The same CDR3 can be traced to other DNA sequences in this sample. V usage is TRBV2 and J usage is TRBJ2-5, with a possible D match to TRBD2 (5 bases). Trimming stripped 4 bases from V and 5 bases from J, with 5 bases between. The CDR3 is 11 amino acids. Germline V gives CDR1 SNHLY, CDR2 FYNNEI. CDR3 bases: TGTGCCAGCAGTGGGGAGGAGACCCAGTACTTC. It yields the protein CASSGEETQYF.

This chain uses TRBV7-9 with TRBJ2-5, with a possible D match to TRBD1 (6 bases). Trimming removed 6 bases from V and 5 bases from J, with 16 bases in between. CDR1 and CDR2 from the germline V gene are SEHNR and FQNEAQ (reference sequence). This CDR3 has 14 residues. CDR3 residues: CASRPGVQEETQYF. DNA for the CDR3: TGTGCCAGCAGGCCAGGGGTTCAGGAGGAGACCCAGTACTTC. The full variable domain, in which reference TRBV7-9 and TRBJ2-5 provide the parts outside the CDR3, is DTGVSQNPRHKITKRGQNVTFRCDPISEHNRLYWYRQTLGQGPEFLTYFQNEAQLEKSRLLSDRFSAERPKGSFSTLEIQRTEQGDSAMYLCASRPGVQEETQYFGPGTRLLVL.

This chain links TRBV7-9 with TRBJ1-1, with D unresolved. This CDR3 spans 14 amino acids. Between the trimmed V and J ends, which lost 2 bases and 1 base, there was a span of 8 bases. Germline V CDR1 and CDR2: SEHNR, FQNEAQ (reference sequence). The CDR3 loop is CASSLSLGNTEAFF. CDR3 DNA: TGTGCCAGCAGCTTATCCCTGGGGAACACTGAAGCTTTCTTT.

This clone has a handful of counts. The genes are TRBV7-9 and TRBJ2-5; 14 nucleotides agree with TRBD2. The DNA end lines up better with TRBJ2-7; the J call may be wrong. Germline CDR1 and CDR2: SEHNR and FQNEAQ (reference sequence). The CDR3 is 14 residues long. CDR3 protein: CASSTTSGGVEQYF. The CDR3 DNA reads as TGTGCCAGCAGCACGACTAGCGGGGGGGTCGAGCAGTACTTC.

The chain carries TRBV6-1 and TRBJ2-7; D is unresolved. CDR3 size: 15 residues. V lost 0 bases and J lost 2, with 11 bases in between. Germline V gene sequence: CDR1 MNHNS, CDR2 SASEGT. The CDR3, as DNA: TGTGCCAGCAGTGAAGCGAAACTATACCCCTACGAGCAGTACTTC. It encodes CASSEAKLYPYEQYF.